This passage covers 21 T cell receptor beta chains from one sample sequenced in a study of neoadjuvant anti-PD-1 for oral cavity cancer. This table comes from immunoSEQ multiplex PCR, and its TCRdb copy is limited to in-frame clones, with some not included. The data show roughly 15,000 clones, 60% to 80% seen once. The sample consisted of PBMCs, taken before nivolumab (anti-PD-1) treatment. Receptors were obtained from a person aged 35-79 years with oral cavity squamous cell carcinoma.

CDR3 DNA sequence: TGTGCCAGCAGTTCCCACCGGTGGGACAAGGTTCAGCCCCAGCATTTT. This encodes CASSSHRWDKVQPQHF. This chain uses TRBV28 with TRBJ1-5; D perhaps matches TRBD1 (6 bases). CDR1 and CDR2 from the germline V gene are MDHEN and SYDVKM. V lost 4 bases and J lost 6, with 19 bases in between. The CDR3 sequence is 16 residues long. The full variable domain, rest sourced from reference TRBV28 and TRBJ1-5, is DVKVTQSSRYLVKRTGEKVFLECVQDMDHENMFWYRQDPGLGLRLIYFSYDVKMKEKGDIPEGYSVSREKKERFSLILESASTNQTSMYLCASSSHRWDKVQPQHFGDGTRLSIL.

The rearrangement links TRBV5-1 to TRBJ2-1; the D is unclear. There are 15 residues in the CDR3. The V gene lost 0 bases and the J gene lost 8 bases, with 15 bases spanning the gap. The V gene's germline CDR1 is SGHRS and CDR2 YFSETQ. The CDR3 loop reads CASSLGSLRVDEQFF. The CDR3, as DNA: TGCGCCAGCAGCTTGGGGTCACTCCGGGTGGATGAGCAGTTCTTC. Filled out from reference TRBV5-1 and TRBJ2-1, the complete variable domain reads KAGVTQTPRYLIKTRGQQVTLSCSPISGHRSVSWYQQTPGQGLQFLFEYFSETQRNKGNFPGRFSGRQFSNSRSEMNVSTLELGDSALYLCASSLGSLRVDEQFFGPGTRLTVL.

The chain has TRBV13 and TRBJ2-7; D gene ambiguous. The CDR3 contains 13 residues. Trimming removed 3 bases at V and 2 bases at J, with 8 bases between. CDR1 is PRHDT, CDR2 FYEKMQ, per germline (reference sequence). The CDR3 DNA sequence: TGTGCCAGCAGCTTCGTGGGCCCCTACGAGCAGTACTTC. Translating gives CASSFVGPYEQYF.

This clone was counted only a few times. The V call is TRBV5-1, the J call TRBJ1-2; unclear D gene. This CDR3 contains 13 residues. From germline, CDR1 is SGHRS and CDR2 YFSETQ. V was trimmed by 4 bases and J by 0 bases, leaving 7 bases between them. For the CDR3, the DNA is TGCGCCAGCAGCCAGGAGGCTAACTATGGCTACACCTTC. Its protein is CASSQEANYGYTF. The variable domain in full, completed from reference TRBV5-1 and TRBJ1-2, reads KAGVTQTPRYLIKTRGQQVTLSCSPISGHRSVSWYQQTPGQGLQFLFEYFSETQRNKGNFPGRFSGRQFSNSRSEMNVSTLELGDSALYLCASSQEANYGYTFGSGTRLTVV.

This clone came up once. This chain uses TRBV18 with TRBJ2-7, with TRBD2 matching 7 bases. CDR3 length: 15 residues. The trim removed 2 bases at V and 4 bases at J, leaving 8 bases unmatched. Per germline, CDR1 KGHSH and CDR2 LQKENI. The CDR3 protein is CASSPTGTKGYEQYF. DNA of the CDR3: TGTGCCAGCTCACCAACCGGGACTAAGGGATACGAGCAGTACTTC.

The chain links TRBV6-1 to TRBJ2-1, with D maybe TRBD2 (6 bases). Trimming took 7 bases from V and 6 from J, leaving 19 bases between them. This CDR3 region has 15 residues. The germline V gene encodes CDR1 MNHNS and CDR2 SASEGT. CDR3 sequence (DNA): TGTGCCAGCATCAATCAACTAGCAAGGACCAATGAGCAGTTCTTC. Protein sequence: CASINQLARTNEQFF.

V is TRBV11-2 and J is TRBJ1-1, with TRBD1 matching over 7 bases. Per germline, CDR1 SGHAT and CDR2 FQNNGV. V lost 3 bases, J lost 5 bases, and 3 bases stayed unmatched. The CDR3 has 13 residues. This CDR3 reads CASSFSQGTEAFF. The CDR3 nucleotides read TGTGCCAGCAGCTTTTCACAGGGGACTGAAGCTTTCTTT.

The V call is TRBV27, the J call TRBJ2-7, with 10 nucleotides matching TRBD1. With V trimmed by 0 bases and J by 2 bases, 4 bases remained unmatched. The CDR3 totals 16 residues. Germline loops: CDR1 MNHEY, CDR2 SMNVEV (reference sequence). The CDR3 reads CASSLSGGTGAYEQYF. For the CDR3, the DNA is TGTGCCAGCAGTTTATCAGGAGGGACAGGGGCCTACGAGCAGTACTTC.

This clone appeared a few times. V gene TRBV28 combines with J gene TRBJ1-2; D is undetermined. Trimming removed 6 bases from V and 2 bases from J, with 7 bases in between. This CDR3 has 12 residues. Germline CDR1 and CDR2: MDHEN and SYDVKM. CDR3 in amino acids: CASSLRNYGYTF. CDR3 nucleotide sequence: TGTGCCAGCAGCCTCAGAAACTATGGCTACACCTTC.

The chain has TRBV2 and TRBJ1-1; D is ambiguous. This CDR3 spans 13 amino acids. Trimming took off 4 bases at V and 7 bases at J, with 13 bases between the two ends. Germline lookup yields CDR1 SNHLY and CDR2 FYNNEI. CDR3 in DNA: TGTGCCAGCAGTGTAGGAACGGATCTTGAAGCTTTCTTT. Its translation is CASSVGTDLEAFF.

This clone was counted between two and nine times. The chain recombines TRBV2 with TRBJ1-4; D call uncertain. Trimming took 0 bases from V and 6 from J, leaving 20 bases between them. This CDR3 has 18 residues. Germline CDR1 reads SNHLY; CDR2 reads FYNNEI. The CDR3 nucleotides are TGTGCCAGCAGTGAAGCGCCGGGCTTCGATAGGGTCGATGAAAAACTGTTTTTT. Protein sequence: CASSEAPGFDRVDEKLFF.

In the case of this clone: The junction departs from germline at one end; a sequencing error may be responsible. The chain carries TRBV7-7 and TRBJ1-3; D possibly corresponds to TRBD1 (5 bases). Germline loops: CDR1 SSHAT, CDR2 FNYEAQ (reference sequence). The CDR3 covers 16 residues. The CDR3 spells CASSLGPGGSGNTIYF. In DNA, the CDR3 is TGTGCTAGCAGCTTAGGGCCTGGGGGCTCTGGAAACACCATATATTTT. Filled out from reference TRBV7-7 and TRBJ1-3, the complete variable domain reads GAGVSQSPRYKVTKRGQDVTLRCDPISSHATLYWYQQALGQGPEFLTYFNYEAQPDKSGLPSDRFSAERPEGSISTLTIQRTEQRDSAMYRCASSLGPGGSGNTIYFGEGSWLTVV.

This chain uses TRBV28 with TRBJ2-6; TRBD1 agrees at 9 bases. Germline V gene data show CDR1 as MDHEN and CDR2 as SYDVKM. V lost 2 bases and J lost 5; bases outside the gene matches: 10. The CDR3 sequence is 18 residues long. CDR3 nucleotide sequence: TGTGCCAGCAGTTTAGGAGGGACAGGGAGCCTCTGGGCCAACGTCCTGACTTTC. Translating gives CASSLGGTGSLWANVLTF. Full variable domain (remainder filled in from reference TRBV28 and TRBJ2-6): DVKVTQSSRYLVKRTGEKVFLECVQDMDHENMFWYRQDPGLGLRLIYFSYDVKMKEKGDIPEGYSVSREKKERFSLILESASTNQTSMYLCASSLGGTGSLWANVLTFGAGSRLTVL.

This clone was picked up a small number of times. V usage is TRBV6-5 and J usage is TRBJ2-7; 8 nucleotides match TRBD1. From germline, CDR1 is MNHEY and CDR2 SVGAGI. The CDR3 is 15 amino acids. V was clipped by 4 bases and J by 6 bases; unmatched bases: 11. In DNA, the CDR3 is TGTGCCAGCAGTTGGGGTGGGAACACAGGGGGCGAGCAGTACTTC. Encoded protein: CASSWGGNTGGEQYF.

The chain carries TRBV5-4 and TRBJ2-3; D gene unclear. Germline assignment: CDR1 SGHNT and CDR2 YYREEE (reference sequence). The germline V and J ends were trimmed by 5 bases and 0 bases, with 10 bases remaining between them. The CDR3 has 14 amino acids. CDR3 sequence (DNA): TGTGCCAGCAGTTACCCCCATAGCACAGATACGCAGTATTTT. Its translation is CASSYPHSTDTQYF.

DNA for the CDR3: TGTGCCAGCAGTCCCAGGAGGCCCGGCACGCCCCAGCATTTT. Protein: CASSPRRPGTPQHF. This rearrangement joins TRBV27 to TRBJ1-5; D gene unclear. V lost 5 bases and J 9 bases, leaving 17 bases between the germline ends. CDR3 length equals 14 residues. CDR1 is MNHEY, CDR2 SMNVEV, per germline (reference sequence).

This clone is medium-sized. The chain carries TRBV4-1 and TRBJ1-6; D may be TRBD1 (5 bases). The CDR3 is made up of 17 amino acids. Per the germline V gene, CDR1 is MGHRA and CDR2 is YSYEKL. V lost 0 bases and J 7 bases, leaving 16 bases between the germline ends. The CDR3 sequence: CASSQDKEAGNNSPLHF. Written as DNA, the CDR3 is TGCGCCAGCAGCCAAGATAAGGAGGCAGGGAACAATTCACCCCTCCACTTT.

The V gene is TRBV2, the J gene TRBJ2-3, with TRBD1 matching 8 bases. V dropped 5 bases and J dropped 3; count of bases not matched to a gene: 1. From germline, CDR1 is SNHLY and CDR2 FYNNEI. CDR3 length equals 13 residues. CDR3 amino acids: CASSRQGTDTQYF. CDR3 coding DNA: TGTGCCAGCAGTAGACAGGGGACAGATACGCAGTATTTT.

The chain recombines TRBV11-2 with TRBJ1-5; no definite D call. Trimming cost V 2 bases and J 4 bases, with 6 bases left between them. This CDR3 is built from 13 residues. The germline gives CDR1 SGHAT, CDR2 FQNNGV. DNA for the CDR3: TGTGCCAGCAGCTTAACCTTTAATCAGCCCCAGCATTTT. Translating gives CASSLTFNQPQHF.

The table lists this clone with a few counts. The junction departs from the called germline gene at one end, perhaps through a read error. The rearrangement uses TRBV27 and TRBJ2-6; possibly TRBD2 for D (6 bases). The CDR3 spans 17 residues. CDR1 and CDR2 from the germline V gene are MNHEY and SMNVEV (reference sequence). CDR3: CASSISGLPSGANVLTF. Here the CDR3 DNA reads TGTGCCAGCAGTATATCGGGACTTCCCTCTGGGGCCAACGTCCTGACTTTC.

V usage is TRBV29-1 and J usage is TRBJ2-2, with D possibly matching TRBD2 (6 bases). The CDR3 covers 13 residues. In germline, CDR1 is SQVTM, CDR2 ANQGSEA. Trimming removed 2 bases at V and 7 bases at J, with 11 bases between. The CDR3 region is CSVEREVDGELFF. The CDR3 nucleotides are TGCAGCGTTGAAAGGGAGGTAGACGGGGAGCTGTTTTTT.